This TCR beta chain is from a study of human T cells and chemical hapten exposure. With respect to this clonotype: Its antigen is undetermined. A much larger clone differs by one base, so this may be a read error.

TCRdb recomputed calls from the RACE reads with MiXCR, one row per CDR3 protein. The table records roughly 100,000 distinct CDR3 sequences, 11% of them present only once. Stated time point: pre-sensitization, week 0. Regarding treatment: therapeutic diphenylcyclopropenone sensitization with weekly scalp DPC. The study, taken as a whole, reports: Against controls, expanded TCRs gave rise to significantly more large CDR3 similarity clusters. As patch test score rose, PT1 expanded TCR counts tended to rise as well. TCRs whose frequency exceeded 1 in 1000 remained the same following DPC sensitization.

There are 16 residues in the CDR3. From germline, CDR1 is KGHSH and CDR2 LQKENI. The TCR sequence derives from a woman aged 55-70 years with alopecia areata. Some clones in this sample may be carry-over from other donors' samples. The chain uses TRBV18 and TRBJ1-5; possible D gene TRBD1, 5 bases. Specimen: whole blood, collected in connection with sensitization to the hapten diphenylcyclopropenone (DPC). In DNA, the CDR3 is TGTGCCAGCTCACCAAACCCGGGGGTTAGCAGTCAGCCCCAGCATTTT. This sequence encodes CASSPNPGVSSQPQHF. Supplemented by reference TRBV18 and TRBJ1-5, the full variable domain reads NAGVMQNPRHLVRRRGQEARLRCSPMKGHSHVYWYRQLPEEGLKFMVYLQKENIIDESGMPKERFSAEFPKEGPSILRIQQVVRGDSAAYFCASSPNPGVSSQPQHFGDGTRLSIL.